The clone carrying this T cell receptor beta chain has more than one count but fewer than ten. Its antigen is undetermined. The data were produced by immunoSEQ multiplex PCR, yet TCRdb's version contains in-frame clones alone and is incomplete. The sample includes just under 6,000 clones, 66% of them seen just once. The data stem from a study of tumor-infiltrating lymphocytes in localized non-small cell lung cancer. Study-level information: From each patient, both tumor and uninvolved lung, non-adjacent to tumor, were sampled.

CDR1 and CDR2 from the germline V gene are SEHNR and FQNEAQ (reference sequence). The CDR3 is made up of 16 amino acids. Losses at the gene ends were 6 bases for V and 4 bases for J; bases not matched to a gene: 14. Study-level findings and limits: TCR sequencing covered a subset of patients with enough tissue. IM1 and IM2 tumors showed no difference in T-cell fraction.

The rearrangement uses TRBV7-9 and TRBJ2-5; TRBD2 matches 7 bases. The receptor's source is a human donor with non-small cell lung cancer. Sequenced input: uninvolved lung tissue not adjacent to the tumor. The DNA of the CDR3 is TGTGCCAGCAGTTCCAAATCTCGGCGGGAGATAGAGACCCAGTACTTC. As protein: CASSSKSRREIETQYF.